These T cell receptor beta chains were read from a single sample in a study of T cell repertoires in cytomegalovirus infection. These receptors have no identified antigens. Via MiXCR, TCRdb re-called the reads, giving one row per CDR3 protein. The repertoire holds roughly 110,000 distinct CDR3 sequences, with 9.5% to 13% as singletons. Source material: PBMCs, sequenced either directly or after in vitro stimulation (not recorded which). Every receptor here comes from a human donor in good health (CMV status not recorded). Some clones in this sample may be carry-over from other donors' samples. The CDR3 runs from the conserved cysteine through the conserved F or W. The D gene is left open where the match is weak. Only some rows state a clone size, as once, few, many or a class for expanded clones.

D gene | clone size | J gene | V gene | CDR3 DNA | CDR3 protein
TRBD1 | many | TRBJ1-1 | TRBV7-3 | TGTGCCAGCAGCCCGGGGACAGGAACCACTGAAGCTTTCTTT | CASSPGTGTTEAFF
TRBD2 | medium-sized | TRBJ2-1 | TRBV11-2 | TGTGCCAGCAGCCAGACTAGCGGTACTTCCTCCTACAATGAGCAGTTCTTC | CASSQTSGTSSYNEQFF
NA | many | TRBJ1-4 | TRBV28 | TGTGCCAGCAGTCCGAGCGCAACTAATGAAAAACTGTTTTTT | CASSPSATNEKLFF
NA | many | TRBJ2-5 | TRBV7-2 | TGTGCCAGCAGCTTAGTTGCGGGGAGTGGGGAGACCCAGTACTTC | CASSLVAGSGETQYF
NA | few | TRBJ1-4 | TRBV4-3 | TGCGCCAGCAGCCAAGACACAGGGACTGAAAAACTGTTTTTT | CASSQDTGTEKLFF
NA | many | TRBJ2-1 | TRBV7-8 | TGTGCCAGCAGCCCCGTGGGCAGCTACAATGAGCAGTTCTTC | CASSPVGSYNEQFF
NA | few | TRBJ2-5 | TRBV7-9 | TGTGCCAGCAGCCAAAGTAGCCAAGAGACCCAGTACTTC | CASSQSSQETQYF
TRBD1 | NA | TRBJ2-5 | TRBV5-4 | TGTGCCAGCAGCTTACAGGGGGCGTCGGAGACCCAGTACTTC | CASSLQGASETQYF
NA | many | TRBJ1-6 | TRBV7-6 | TGTGCCAGCAGCGCGTACGGTAGCTCCTATAATTCACCCCTCCACTTT | CASSAYGSSYNSPLHF
TRBD2 | few | TRBJ2-7 | TRBV19 | TGTGCCAGTAGTTGGCGGGGGGCGTACGAGCAGTACTTC | CASSWRGAYEQYF
NA | NA | TRBJ2-2 | TRBV23-1 | TGCGCCAGCAGAAAAGAAGAGGGATCTCCGGTTACCGGGGAGCTGTTTTTT | CASRKEEGSPVTGELFF
NA | few | TRBJ2-2 | TRBV2 | TGTGCCAGCAAGGACTCCCTGAACACCGGGGAGCTGTTTTTT | CASKDSLNTGELFF
NA | many | TRBJ1-2 | TRBV19 | TGTGCCAGTAGTCCCGAGACAGTCCGCTATGGCTACACCTTC | CASSPETVRYGYTF
NA | few | TRBJ1-2 | TRBV6-5 | TGTGCCAGCAGGAGTACAGTGTCTAACTATGGCTACACCTTC | CASRSTVSNYGYTF
TRBD2 | many | TRBJ2-3 | TRBV2 | TGTGCCAGCAGCGTAGCGGGGGATTACACAGATACGCAGTATTTT | CASSVAGDYTDTQYF
TRBD1 | NA | TRBJ1-2 | TRBV12-3/TRBV12-4 | TGTGCCAGCAGCCAGACAGGGGTCTATGGCTACACCTTC | CASSQTGVYGYTF
NA | many | TRBJ2-5 | TRBV7-2 | TGTGCCAGCAGCTGGACAGTCCAAGAGACCCAGTACTTC | CASSWTVQETQYF